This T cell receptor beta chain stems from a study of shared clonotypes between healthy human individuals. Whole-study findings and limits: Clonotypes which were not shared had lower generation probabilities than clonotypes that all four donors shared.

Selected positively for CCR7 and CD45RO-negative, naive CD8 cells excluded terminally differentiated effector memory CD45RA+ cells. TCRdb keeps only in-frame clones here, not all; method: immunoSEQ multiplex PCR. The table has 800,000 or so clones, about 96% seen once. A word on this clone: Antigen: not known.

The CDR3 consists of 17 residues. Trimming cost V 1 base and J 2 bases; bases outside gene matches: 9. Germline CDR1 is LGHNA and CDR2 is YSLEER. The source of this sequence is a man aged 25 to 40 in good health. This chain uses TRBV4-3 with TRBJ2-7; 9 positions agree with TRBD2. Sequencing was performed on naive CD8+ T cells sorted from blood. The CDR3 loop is CASSQGLAGTDPYEQYF. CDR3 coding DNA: TGCGCCAGCAGCCAAGGCCTAGCGGGAACCGACCCCTACGAGCAGTACTTC.